These 19 T cell receptor beta chains were all obtained from the same sample, sequenced in a study of blood T cell repertoires in COVID-19. Repertoires were generated with immunoSEQ multiplex PCR, while TCRdb's copy carries only in-frame clones and drops some. The data hold about 120,000 clones, with over 75% observed a single time. The sample was peripheral blood. All receptors come from a man older than 75 with active or convalescent COVID-19.

This chain uses TRBV20-1 with TRBJ1-2; unclear D gene. CDR1 DFQATT and CDR2 SNEGSKA come from the germline V gene (reference sequence). V was clipped by 1 base and J by 6 bases, with 6 bases between them. The CDR3 consists of 11 residues. CDR3 loop: CSARGPNGYTF. CDR3 nucleotide sequence: TGCAGTGCTAGAGGTCCCAATGGCTACACCTTC.

This chain links TRBV18 with TRBJ2-1; 8 positions match TRBD2. The CDR3 extends over 17 amino acids. Germline V CDR1 and CDR2: KGHSH, LQKENI. V lost 6 bases, J lost 0 bases, and 10 bases stayed unmatched. The DNA of the CDR3 is TGTGCCAGCTCTCTCATGGGGAGCGGGAGCTCCTACAATGAGCAGTTCTTC. Amino acids: CASSLMGSGSSYNEQFF.

V and J are TRBV19 and TRBJ1-6; D is possibly TRBD1 (5 bases). Germline CDR1 reads LNHDA; CDR2 reads SQIVND (reference sequence). The CDR3 totals 14 residues. Trimming stripped 1 base from V and 10 bases from J, with 11 bases between. The CDR3 sequence is CASSIALGVSPLHF. CDR3 sequence (DNA): TGTGCCAGTAGTATAGCTTTAGGGGTCTCACCCCTCCACTTT. The full variable domain, completed using reference TRBV19 and TRBJ1-6, is DGGITQSPKYLFRKEGQNVTLSCEQNLNHDAMYWYRQDPGQGLRLIYYSQIVNDFQKGDIAEGYSVSREKKESFPLTVTSAQKNPTAFYLCASSIALGVSPLHFGNGTRLTVT.

V usage is TRBV4-1 and J usage is TRBJ1-2; 7 bases map to TRBD1. Germline CDR1 is MGHRA and CDR2 is YSYEKL. Trimming at V came to 0 bases and at J to 4 bases, leaving 8 bases not matched to a gene. This CDR3 region has 16 residues. The DNA for the CDR3 is TGCGCCAGCAGCCAAGACGGACAGGTCCGAGGCTATGGCTACACCTTC. It codes for CASSQDGQVRGYGYTF.

The V gene is TRBV28, the J gene TRBJ2-7; D remains ambiguous. The V end lost 3 bases, the J end lost 0 bases, and 6 bases lay between the germline ends. CDR1 and CDR2 (germline): MDHEN, SYDVKM. This CDR3 contains 13 residues. In nucleotides, the CDR3 is TGTGCCAGCAGTTTTGGCCCCTCCTACGAGCAGTACTTC. Translation: CASSFGPSYEQYF.

This clone turned up a few times. Other DNA sequences in the sample encode the same CDR3. The chain recombines TRBV19 with TRBJ1-2; maybe TRBD1 (6 bases). CDR3 size: 14 residues. V lost 1 base and J lost 5, with 11 bases in between. The germline CDR1 and CDR2 sequences are LNHDA and SQIVND (reference sequence). CDR3 residues: CASSIAGQPYGYTF. Written as DNA, the CDR3 is TGTGCCAGTAGTATAGCAGGACAGCCTTATGGCTACACCTTC.

The gene calls are TRBV2 and TRBJ1-4, with D perhaps matching TRBD1 (6 bases). The CDR3 is 15 amino acids. The germline gives CDR1 SNHLY, CDR2 FYNNEI. The V end lost 7 bases, the J end lost 5 bases, and 17 bases lay between the germline ends. CDR3 nucleotides: TGTGCCAGCACCCCCCTCGGGGGGCGAAATGAAAAACTGTTTTTT. Translation gives CASTPLGGRNEKLFF.

The sample holds one count of this clone. The V and J genes are TRBV19 and TRBJ1-2; 9 bases are a match to TRBD1. CDR1 LNHDA and CDR2 SQIVND come from the germline V gene (reference sequence). There are 18 residues in the CDR3. Germline trimming cut 2 bases from V and 5 bases from J; bases unmatched to any gene: 15. The CDR3 here is CASSIPQARGQGLYGYTF. The DNA of the CDR3 is TGTGCCAGTAGTATACCACAAGCCCGGGGACAGGGCTTATATGGCTACACCTTC.

This clone was counted between two and nine times. The rearrangement uses TRBV6-5 and TRBJ1-6; TRBD1 matches 7 bases. The V gene end was trimmed by 8 bases and the J gene end by 8 bases; junction bases not matched to a gene: 3. The CDR3 has 12 amino acids. Per germline, CDR1 MNHEY and CDR2 SVGAGI. CDR3: CASGDSHSPLHF. For the CDR3, the DNA is TGTGCCAGCGGGGACAGTCATTCACCCCTCCACTTT.

J is TRBJ2-2 and V is TRBV4-3, with 9 bases fitting TRBD2. The V segment lost 2 bases and the J segment 2 bases; nucleotides outside the gene matches: 12. The CDR3 consists of 19 residues. Germline values: CDR1 LGHNA, CDR2 YSLEER. CDR3 DNA: TGCGCCAGCAGCCAAATCATTTTTTTGCGGGAGGGAAACACCGGGGAGCTGTTTTTT. Translated, it gives CASSQIIFLREGNTGELFF.

As to this clone: Other DNA sequences in the sample encode the same CDR3. The chain uses TRBV7-3 and TRBJ2-5; TRBD2 aligns across 7 bases. With 5 bases clipped from V and 5 bases from J, the junction kept 5 bases outside the gene matches. This CDR3 is 13 amino acids long. CDR1 and CDR2 from the germline V gene are SGHTA and FQGTGA. The CDR3 loop reads CASSLGLEETQYF. As DNA, the CDR3 is TGTGCCAGCAGCCTCGGACTAGAGGAGACCCAGTACTTC.

The chain has TRBV28 and TRBJ1-1, with D tentatively TRBD1 (5 bases). Deletions cut 7 bases from V and 1 base from J, with 7 bases between. The CDR3 totals 12 residues. The germline CDR1 and CDR2 sequences are MDHEN and SYDVKM. The CDR3 protein is CASNGGNTEAFF. The CDR3 DNA reads as TGTGCCAGCAACGGGGGGAACACTGAAGCTTTCTTT.

The V and J genes are TRBV19 and TRBJ2-1; D remains unclear. CDR3 length: 16 amino acids. Germline V gives CDR1 LNHDA, CDR2 SQIVND (reference sequence). V was shortened by 0 bases and J by 2 bases, with 11 bases between the two germline ends. Here the CDR3 DNA reads TGTGCCAGTAGTATAGATAAAGCTACCCCCTACAATGAGCAGTTCTTC. This sequence encodes CASSIDKATPYNEQFF.

J is TRBJ2-3 and V is TRBV19, with 7 bases identical to TRBD1. Germline V gene sequence: CDR1 LNHDA, CDR2 SQIVND (reference sequence). This CDR3 region has 15 residues. V lost 4 bases, J lost 4 bases, and 8 bases stayed unmatched. The CDR3 spells CASSTTGYPADTQYF. Here the CDR3 DNA reads TGTGCCAGTAGTACGACAGGGTATCCGGCAGATACGCAGTATTTT.

This clone is labeled as medium-sized. This sequence joins TRBV4-3 and TRBJ2-5; a weak D match, TRBD1 (6 bases). The V gene's germline CDR1 is LGHNA and CDR2 YSLEER. The CDR3 sequence is 17 residues long. Trimming took 0 bases from V and 0 from J, leaving 14 bases between them. CDR3 bases: TGCGCCAGCAGCCAAGAATGGGCAGGGGCAAACCAAGAGACCCAGTACTTC. Translation gives CASSQEWAGANQETQYF.

This clone has at least ten counts. This chain joins TRBV27 and TRBJ2-3, with a tentative D call TRBD2 (6 bases). CDR3 length equals 14 residues. The ends were cut back, 8 bases at V and 4 bases at J, with 16 bases in the middle. Germline values: CDR1 MNHEY, CDR2 SMNVEV (reference sequence). As DNA, the CDR3 is TGTGCCAGCTTACCGGGACCGGGGGCAGATACGCAGTATTTT. Its protein product is CASLPGPGADTQYF.

This chain connects TRBV19 to TRBJ2-5; maybe TRBD1 (5 bases). V was pared by 5 bases and J by 2 bases, with 9 bases between. The CDR3 loop spans 13 amino acids. The V gene's germline CDR1 is LNHDA and CDR2 SQIVND (reference sequence). CDR3 sequence (DNA): TGTGCCAGTAGTGCAACAGGTCAAGAGACCCAGTACTTC. This encodes CASSATGQETQYF.

The chain couples TRBV19 to TRBJ2-1; the match to TRBD2 covers 8 bases. The CDR3 has 15 amino acids. The V gene end was trimmed by 6 bases and the J gene end by 4 bases; junction bases not matched to a gene: 8. Germline V gives CDR1 LNHDA, CDR2 SQIVND (reference sequence). The CDR3 region has the DNA TGTGCCAGTAGGGCCCGGGGGGGCCAGTACAATGAGCAGTTCTTC. Translation: CASRARGGQYNEQFF.

J is TRBJ2-1 and V is TRBV14; 10 bases match TRBD1. The ends lost 1 base at V and 8 bases at J; junction bases unmatched: 11. This CDR3 comprises 17 residues. Per germline, CDR1 SGHDN and CDR2 FVKESK. CDR3 sequence reads: CASSQGFPGQGKDEQFF. In DNA form, the CDR3 reads TGTGCCAGCAGCCAAGGATTCCCGGGACAGGGGAAGGATGAGCAGTTCTTC.